This entry is about one T cell receptor beta chain. This specimen includes other DNA sequences encoding the same CDR3. The data are from a study of blood T cell repertoires in COVID-19. Turning to the study itself: COVID-19 samples from acute and convalescent phases originated in the United States, Italy and Spain. PBMCs, B-cell-depleted T cells, or T cells were the source of the cDNA or gDNA that made up the material.

The CDR3 length is 15 residues. The ends lost 4 bases at V and 1 base at J; junction bases unmatched: 6. Germline values: CDR1 SGHRS, CDR2 YFSETQ. Clones were sequenced by immunoSEQ multiplex PCR, and TCRdb holds only the in-frame ones, with some missing. Of around 240,000 clones in the sample, over 80% were seen once. The specimen sequenced was PBMCs or T cells enriched from blood (not recorded which). The clonotype comes from a man aged 50 or older who had been exposed to COVID-19. The V and J genes are TRBV5-1 and TRBJ2-3; TRBD2 matches 7 bases. CDR3 sequence: CASSLGAGGTDTQYF. The CDR3 region has the DNA TGCGCCAGCAGCCTAGGGGCGGGAGGCACAGATACGCAGTATTTT.